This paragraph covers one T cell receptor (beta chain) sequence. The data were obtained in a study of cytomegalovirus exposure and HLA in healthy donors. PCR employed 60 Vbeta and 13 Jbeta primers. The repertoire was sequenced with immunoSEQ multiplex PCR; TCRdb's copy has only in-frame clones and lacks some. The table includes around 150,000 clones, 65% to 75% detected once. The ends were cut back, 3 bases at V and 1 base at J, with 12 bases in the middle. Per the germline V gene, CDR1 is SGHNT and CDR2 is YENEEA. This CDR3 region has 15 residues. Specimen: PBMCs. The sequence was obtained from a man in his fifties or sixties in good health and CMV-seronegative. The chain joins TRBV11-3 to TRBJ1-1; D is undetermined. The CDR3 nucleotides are TGTGCCAGCAGCTTTTCCTACGGGGAGAACACTGAAGCTTTCTTT. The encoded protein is CASSFSYGENTEAFF.